A single sample is the source of the 16 T cell receptor beta chains below, sequenced in a study of shared clonotypes between healthy human individuals (dated by TCRdb to 2018 to 2020). Libraries were constructed by the immunoSEQ multiplex PCR assay. Held by TCRdb, this immuneACCESS table contains in-frame sequences only and omits some clones. Under half of the omission traces to an unresolved V gene where checked; the cause of the rest is unknown. This sample lists approximately 510,000 clones; 79% were detected once. Roughly 13% of the sample is taken by the ten largest. Specimen: PBMCs. These receptors all stem from a woman aged 40 to 50 in good health. Some clones in this sample may be carry-over from other donors' samples.

This clone occurred once. The chain is built from TRBV18 and TRBJ2-3; no clear D gene. The germline V gene has CDR1 KGHSH and CDR2 LQKENI. This CDR3 has 13 amino acids. Trimming left V 5 bases short and J 0 bases short, with 6 bases between. The CDR3 DNA follows: TGTGCCAGCTCATCCTCTAGCACAGATACGCAGTATTTT. Amino acids: CASSSSSTDTQYF.

The chain's CDR3 is CASSSSREGQGNEKLFF. The CDR3 DNA is TGTGCCAGCAGCTCATCCCGAGAGGGACAGGGGAATGAAAAACTGTTTTTT. The gene calls are TRBV7-9 and TRBJ1-4, with 10 bases fitting TRBD1. J gave up 5 bases and V 4 bases, and 10 bases lay outside the gene matches. This CDR3 is built from 17 residues. Germline CDR1 and CDR2: SEHNR and FQNEAQ (reference sequence). Full variable domain (outside the CDR3, taken from reference TRBV7-9 and TRBJ1-4): DTGVSQNPRHKITKRGQNVTFRCDPISEHNRLYWYRQTLGQGPEFLTYFQNEAQLEKSRLLSDRFSAERPKGSFSTLEIQRTEQGDSAMYLCASSSSREGQGNEKLFFGSGTQLSVL.

The chain combines TRBV9 with TRBJ2-7; TRBD2 aligns across 7 bases. Germline trimming cut 0 bases from V and 2 bases from J; bases unmatched to any gene: 8. The germline V gene has CDR1 SGDLS and CDR2 YYNGEE. The CDR3 length is 16 residues. CDR3 in DNA: TGTGCCAGCAGCGTAGCCCCCGGGACTATCACCTACGAGCAGTACTTC. Translating gives CASSVAPGTITYEQYF. The whole variable domain, filled in from reference TRBV9 and TRBJ2-7, reads DSGVTQTPKHLITATGQRVTLRCSPRSGDLSVYWYQQSLDQGLQFLIQYYNGEERAKGNILERFSAQQFPDLHSELNLSSLELGDSALYFCASSVAPGTITYEQYFGPGTRLTVT.

The chain carries TRBV4-1 and TRBJ2-2; TRBD2 matches 14 bases. Germline V CDR1 and CDR2: MGHRA, YSYEKL. The V gene end was trimmed by 2 bases and the J gene end by 5 bases; junction bases not matched to a gene: 4. The CDR3 has 17 residues. The CDR3 loop reads CASSQPGTSGRTGELFF. The DNA of the CDR3 is TGCGCCAGCAGCCAACCCGGGACTAGCGGGAGAACCGGGGAGCTGTTTTTT.

The J gene is TRBJ2-3, the V gene TRBV14, with D perhaps matching TRBD2 (6 bases). Germline lookup yields CDR1 SGHDN and CDR2 FVKESK. Deletions cut 1 base from V and 0 bases from J, with 20 bases between. This CDR3 region has 19 residues. The CDR3 protein is CASSQVRGGASRSTDTQYF. DNA for the CDR3: TGTGCCAGCAGCCAAGTTAGGGGCGGGGCTAGCAGGAGCACAGATACGCAGTATTTT.

This clone occurred once. The chain combines TRBV15 with TRBJ1-4; tentative D call: TRBD1 (5 bases). This CDR3 has 15 amino acids. V was clipped by 4 bases and J by 2 bases, with 11 bases between them. The germline V gene encodes CDR1 LNHNV and CDR2 YYDKDF (reference sequence). The CDR3 loop is CATSKVGGTNEKLFF. CDR3 DNA sequence: TGTGCCACCAGCAAGGTTGGGGGTACTAATGAAAAACTGTTTTTT.

Worth noting for this clone: A single base separates this from a much larger clone, so it may be a read error. In nucleotides, the CDR3 is TGTGCCAGCAGCTTAGGGGAGACAGTGAACACTGAAGCTTTCTTT. Its protein product is CASSLGETVNTEAFF. The genes are TRBV5-8 and TRBJ1-1, with a weak D call TRBD1 (5 bases). Germline CDR1 SGHTS, CDR2 YDEGEE. The CDR3 runs 15 residues. Trimming left V 2 bases short and J 0 bases short, with 11 bases between.

This clone was observed a handful of times. This chain links TRBV5-4 with TRBJ1-2; 8 nucleotides align to TRBD1. From germline, CDR1 is SGHNT and CDR2 YYREEE (reference sequence). CDR3 size: 14 residues. The V segment lost 0 bases and the J segment 5 bases; nucleotides outside the gene matches: 3. CDR3 residues: CASSLGTGRYGYTF. As DNA, the CDR3 is TGTGCCAGCAGCTTGGGGACAGGGAGGTATGGCTACACCTTC.

V gene TRBV7-9 combines with J gene TRBJ1-1; 8 bases agree with TRBD1. The CDR3 runs 15 residues. CDR1 and CDR2 from the germline V gene are SEHNR and FQNEAQ (reference sequence). Trimming removed 0 bases from V and 9 bases from J; junction bases left unmatched: 9. The CDR3 region is CASSLAGAGGVKAFF. Here the CDR3 DNA reads TGTGCCAGCAGCTTAGCGGGGGCAGGGGGCGTAAAAGCTTTCTTT.

V and J are TRBV5-1 and TRBJ2-1; D may be TRBD1 (6 bases). V lost 4 bases to trimming and J lost 5 bases, with 16 bases between them. CDR1 is SGHRS and CDR2 is YFSETQ in the germline V gene. CDR3 length: 15 residues. As DNA, the CDR3 is TGCGCCAGCAGCCCATTGGGACAAGGACACAATGAGCAGTTCTTC. This sequence encodes CASSPLGQGHNEQFF.

The chain links TRBV29-1 to TRBJ1-4, with D perhaps matching TRBD1 (5 bases). This CDR3 is built from 15 residues. V was clipped by 7 bases and J by 0 bases, with 15 bases between them. From germline, CDR1 is SQVTM and CDR2 ANQGSEA. CDR3 bases: TGCAGCGGGATGGGCTGGGGGGCAACTAATGAAAAACTGTTTTTT. It codes for CSGMGWGATNEKLFF.

The V and J genes are TRBV29-1 and TRBJ2-5; D gene unclear. The J call could be wrong; TRBJ2-7 is a better fit for the DNA end. This CDR3 has 11 amino acids. CDR1 and CDR2 from the germline V gene are SQVTM and ANQGSEA. In DNA form, the CDR3 reads TGCAGCGGGCCCCACAGCTACGAGCAGTACTTC. Residues: CSGPHSYEQYF.

This chain joins TRBV30 and TRBJ2-5; perhaps TRBD1 as D (6 bases). The J call may be mistaken, given a closer DNA end match to TRBJ2-7. The germline gives CDR1 GTSNPN, CDR2 SVGIG (reference sequence). This CDR3 comprises 14 residues. The chain's CDR3 is CAWSAEQGVGEQYF. For the CDR3, the DNA is TGTGCCTGGAGCGCCGAACAGGGAGTGGGCGAGCAGTACTTC.

V gene TRBV29-1 combines with J gene TRBJ2-5; TRBD2 matches at 13 bases. The J call may be wrong; the DNA end is better matched by TRBJ2-7. CDR1 SQVTM and CDR2 ANQGSEA come from the germline V gene. CDR3 length: 16 amino acids. The CDR3 region has the DNA TGCAGCGTCACCTCGGGGGGACTAGCGGGGTCCTACGAGCAGTACTTC. This translates into CSVTSGGLAGSYEQYF.

There are a few counts of this clone. J is TRBJ2-3 and V is TRBV7-9, with a weak D call TRBD1 (6 bases). Germline values: CDR1 SEHNR, CDR2 FQNEAQ (reference sequence). The CDR3 totals 13 residues. Deletions cut 5 bases from V and 5 bases from J, with 11 bases between. The CDR3 loop is CASSQPRGDTQYF. For the CDR3, the DNA is TGTGCCAGCAGCCAACCCAGGGGAGATACGCAGTATTTT. Complete variable domain (other parts from reference TRBV7-9 and TRBJ2-3): DTGVSQNPRHKITKRGQNVTFRCDPISEHNRLYWYRQTLGQGPEFLTYFQNEAQLEKSRLLSDRFSAERPKGSFSTLEIQRTEQGDSAMYLCASSQPRGDTQYFGPGTRLTVL.

The chain employs TRBV6-5 and TRBJ2-2; unclear D gene. V lost 6 bases and J 2 bases, leaving 10 bases between the germline ends. Germline CDR1 is MNHEY and CDR2 is SVGAGI. The CDR3 covers 14 residues. Here the CDR3 reads CASSLTTNTGELFF. The CDR3 coding sequence is TGTGCCAGCAGCCTCACTACTAACACCGGGGAGCTGTTTTTT.